Presented here are 14 T cell receptor beta chains from one specimen sequenced in a study of cytotoxic CD8 clonotypes in ibrutinib-treated CLL. TCRdb keeps only in-frame clones here, not all; method: immunoSEQ multiplex PCR. The table includes tens of thousands of clones, approximately 57% detected once. The sequencing here drew on PBMCs, taken after 12 months of ibrutinib treatment. The receptors stem from a human donor with chronic lymphocytic leukemia.

The rearrangement uses TRBV11-2 and TRBJ2-5, with TRBD2 matching over 12 bases. The trim removed 1 base at V and 5 bases at J, leaving 14 bases unmatched. From germline, CDR1 is SGHAT and CDR2 FQNNGV. The CDR3 length is 19 residues. As DNA, the CDR3 is TGTGCCAGCAGCTTAGTTCCCAGTCCTAGCGGGGGGGCCAGGGAGACCCAGTACTTC. Encoded protein: CASSLVPSPSGGARETQYF.

The rearrangement uses TRBV7-2 and TRBJ2-7; the match to TRBD2 covers 14 bases. The CDR3 covers 15 residues. Germline V gene lookup returns CDR1 SGHTA and CDR2 FQGNSA. V lost 5 bases to trimming and J lost 7 bases; unmatched junction nucleotides: 7. CDR3 bases: TGTGCCAGCAGCAAGGGACTAGCGGGAGTGGAGGAGCAGTACTTC. Amino acids: CASSKGLAGVEEQYF.

In its sample, this clone was seen a few times. The chain uses TRBV19 and TRBJ2-1; 11 bases line up with TRBD2. The CDR3 sequence is 16 residues long. V lost 4 bases to trimming and J lost 1 base; unmatched junction nucleotides: 3. Germline-derived CDR1 and CDR2 are LNHDA and SQIVND (reference sequence). This CDR3 reads CASSRLAGSSYNEQFF. CDR3 nucleotide sequence: TGTGCCAGTAGTAGACTAGCGGGAAGTTCCTACAATGAGCAGTTCTTC.

The CDR3 spells CASRTTGMGTGELFF. For the CDR3, the DNA is TGTGCCAGTAGAACGACAGGGATGGGCACCGGGGAGCTGTTTTTT. V is TRBV19 and J is TRBJ2-2, with 7 bases matching TRBD1. V lost 6 bases to trimming and J lost 4 bases; unmatched junction nucleotides: 8. CDR1 is LNHDA, CDR2 SQIVND, per germline (reference sequence). This CDR3 has 15 amino acids.

This clone was counted only a few times. The chain uses TRBV27 and TRBJ1-6; unclear D gene. V lost 3 bases to trimming and J lost 0 bases, with 9 bases between them. CDR3 size: 16 residues. Per germline, CDR1 MNHEY and CDR2 SMNVEV (reference sequence). CDR3 coding DNA: TGTGCCAGCAGTTTCGAGGGAAGCTCCTATAATTCACCCCTCCACTTT. Residues: CASSFEGSSYNSPLHF.

This clone has a handful of counts. V gene TRBV5-1 combines with J gene TRBJ2-7; 7 bases fit TRBD1. From germline, CDR1 is SGHRS and CDR2 YFSETQ. V trimming: 5 bases; J trimming: 0 bases; junction bases outside the gene matches: 5. The length of the CDR3 is 14 residues. Written as DNA, the CDR3 is TGCGCCAGCAGGACAGGGCCTAGCTCCTACGAGCAGTACGTC. The encoded protein is CASRTGPSSYEQYV.

The chain uses TRBV10-3 and TRBJ2-5, with TRBD1 matching over 11 bases. CDR1 is ENHRY and CDR2 is SYGVKD in the germline V gene. J was trimmed by 4 bases and V by 6 bases; bases with no gene match: 7. The CDR3 covers 15 residues. The CDR3 spells CAISSGQGVPETQYF. The CDR3 DNA is TGTGCCATCAGCTCGGGACAGGGGGTACCAGAGACCCAGTACTTC.

In this sample, this clone turned up many times. The V call is TRBV7-9, the J call TRBJ2-3; either TRBD1 or TRBD2 may supply D (5 bases each). Germline V CDR1 and CDR2: SEHNR, FQNEAQ (reference sequence). V lost 6 bases and J 0 bases, leaving 10 bases between the germline ends. The CDR3 contains 14 residues. CDR3 in amino acids: CASSMGVSTDTQYF. The CDR3 DNA follows: TGTGCCAGCAGTATGGGGGTTAGCACAGATACGCAGTATTTT.

This chain connects TRBV7-8 to TRBJ2-3; no definite D call. Germline V gene data show CDR1 as SGHVS and CDR2 as FQNEAQ. CDR3 size: 16 residues. With 2 bases removed from V and 1 base from J, the gap between germline ends came to 13 bases. The CDR3 reads CASSLRRLLGTDTQYF. CDR3 in DNA: TGTGCCAGCAGCTTACGGAGATTGCTTGGCACAGATACGCAGTATTTT.

The rearrangement joins TRBV10-3 to TRBJ2-1; TRBD1 or TRBD2 may be the D gene (6 bases each). The CDR3 is 16 residues long. Germline values: CDR1 ENHRY, CDR2 SYGVKD. The V gene lost 2 bases and the J gene lost 3 bases, with 14 bases spanning the gap. CDR3 in amino acids: CAISEPRGAGYNEQFF. The CDR3 nucleotides are TGTGCCATCAGTGAGCCGAGGGGGGCCGGCTACAATGAGCAGTTCTTC.

This clone occurred many times. Other DNA sequences in this specimen translate into the identical CDR3. The V call is TRBV5-1, the J call TRBJ1-1; D is unclear. In germline, CDR1 is SGHRS, CDR2 YFSETQ. Trimming stripped 2 bases from V and 0 bases from J, with 5 bases between. This CDR3 is 13 amino acids long. CDR3 residues: CASSFAVNTEAFF. The CDR3, as DNA: TGCGCCAGCAGCTTTGCTGTGAACACTGAAGCTTTCTTT. Using reference TRBV5-1 and TRBJ1-1 for the parts outside the CDR3, the full variable domain is KAGVTQTPRYLIKTRGQQVTLSCSPISGHRSVSWYQQTPGQGLQFLFEYFSETQRNKGNFPGRFSGRQFSNSRSEMNVSTLELGDSALYLCASSFAVNTEAFFGQGTRLTVV.

The rearrangement uses TRBV6-6 and TRBJ2-1; TRBD2 agrees at 8 bases. Losses at the gene ends were 6 bases for V and 8 bases for J; bases not matched to a gene: 15. CDR3 size: 16 residues. Germline assignment: CDR1 MNHNY and CDR2 SVGAGI (reference sequence). The CDR3 region is CASRESGTRVLYEQFF. DNA for the CDR3: TGTGCCAGCAGAGAATCCGGGACTAGGGTTCTATATGAGCAGTTCTTC.

The rearrangement uses TRBV29-1 and TRBJ2-1; D remains ambiguous. Germline loops: CDR1 SQVTM, CDR2 ANQGSEA. The length of the CDR3 is 14 residues. The V end was cut by 4 bases, the J end by 3 bases, with 13 bases between. In DNA form, the CDR3 reads TGCAGCGTTGTGTTTTGGTACAGCTACAATGAGCAGTTCTTC. Translating gives CSVVFWYSYNEQFF.

V is TRBV4-1 and J is TRBJ2-3; D gene uncertain. The germline V gene encodes CDR1 MGHRA and CDR2 YSYEKL. This CDR3 is 14 amino acids long. Trimming took off 2 bases at V and 3 bases at J, with 9 bases between the two ends. CDR3 bases: TGCGCCAGCAGCCAAATCTTGGGGACAGATACGCAGTATTTT. As protein: CASSQILGTDTQYF.